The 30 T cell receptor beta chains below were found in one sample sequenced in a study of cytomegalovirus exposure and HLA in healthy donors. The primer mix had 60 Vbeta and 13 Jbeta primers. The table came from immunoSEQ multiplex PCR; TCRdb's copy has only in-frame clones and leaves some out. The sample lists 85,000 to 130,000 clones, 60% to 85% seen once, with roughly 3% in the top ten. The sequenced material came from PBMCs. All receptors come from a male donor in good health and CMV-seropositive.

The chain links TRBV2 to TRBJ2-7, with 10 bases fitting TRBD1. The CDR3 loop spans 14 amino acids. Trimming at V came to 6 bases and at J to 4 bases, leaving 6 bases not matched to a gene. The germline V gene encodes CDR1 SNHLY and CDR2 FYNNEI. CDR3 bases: TGTGCCAGCAGGGACAGGGGGTCTGGGTACGAGCAGTACTTC. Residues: CASRDRGSGYEQYF.

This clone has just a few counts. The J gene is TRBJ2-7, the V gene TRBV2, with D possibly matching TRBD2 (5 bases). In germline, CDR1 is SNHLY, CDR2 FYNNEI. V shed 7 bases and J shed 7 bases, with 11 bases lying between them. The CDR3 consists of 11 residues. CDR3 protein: CASNQPGEQYF. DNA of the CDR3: TGTGCCAGCAACCAACCGGGGGAGCAGTACTTC.

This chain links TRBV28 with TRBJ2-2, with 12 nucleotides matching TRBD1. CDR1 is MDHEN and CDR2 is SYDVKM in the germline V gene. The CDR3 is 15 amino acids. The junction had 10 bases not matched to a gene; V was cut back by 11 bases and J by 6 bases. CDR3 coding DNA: TGTGCCGGGGGGACAGGGGGCGCAAATCCCGGGGAGCTGTTTTTT. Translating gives CAGGTGGANPGELFF.

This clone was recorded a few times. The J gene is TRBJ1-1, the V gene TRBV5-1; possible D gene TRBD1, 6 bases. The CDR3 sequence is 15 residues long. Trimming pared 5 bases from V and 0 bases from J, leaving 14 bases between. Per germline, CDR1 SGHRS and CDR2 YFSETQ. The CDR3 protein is CASSGEQGLNTEAFF. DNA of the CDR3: TGCGCCAGCAGTGGGGAACAGGGACTGAACACTGAAGCTTTCTTT.

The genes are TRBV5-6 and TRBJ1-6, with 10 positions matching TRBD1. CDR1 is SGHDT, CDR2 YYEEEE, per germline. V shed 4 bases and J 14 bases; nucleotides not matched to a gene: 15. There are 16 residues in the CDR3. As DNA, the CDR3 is TGTGCCAGCAGCGGATGGACAGGGGGTCCTGCGATGACCCTCCACTTT. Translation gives CASSGWTGGPAMTLHF.

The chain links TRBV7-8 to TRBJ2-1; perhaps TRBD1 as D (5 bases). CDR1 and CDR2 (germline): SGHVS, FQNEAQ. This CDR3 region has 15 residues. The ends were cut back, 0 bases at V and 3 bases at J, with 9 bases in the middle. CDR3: CASSLAAGNYNEQFF. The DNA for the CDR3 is TGTGCCAGCAGCTTAGCGGCAGGGAACTACAATGAGCAGTTCTTC.

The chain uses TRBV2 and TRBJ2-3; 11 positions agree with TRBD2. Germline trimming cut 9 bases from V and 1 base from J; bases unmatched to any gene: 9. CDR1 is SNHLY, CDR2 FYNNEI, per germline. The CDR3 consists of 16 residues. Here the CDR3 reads CASRPTSGTRTDTQYF. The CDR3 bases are TGTGCCAGTCGACCGACTAGCGGGACTCGCACAGATACGCAGTATTTT.

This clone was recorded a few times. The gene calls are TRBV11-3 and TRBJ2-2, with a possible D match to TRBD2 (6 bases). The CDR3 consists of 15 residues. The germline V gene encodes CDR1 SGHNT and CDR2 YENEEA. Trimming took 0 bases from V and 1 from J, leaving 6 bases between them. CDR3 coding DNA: TGTGCCAGCAGCTTAGAGGGAGGGAACACCGGGGAGCTGTTTTTT. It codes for CASSLEGGNTGELFF.

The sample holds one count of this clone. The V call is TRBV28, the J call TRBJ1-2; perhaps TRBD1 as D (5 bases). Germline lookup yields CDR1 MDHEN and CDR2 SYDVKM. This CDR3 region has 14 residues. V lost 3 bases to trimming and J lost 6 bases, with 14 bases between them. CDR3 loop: CASSFRSSGHGYTF. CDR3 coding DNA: TGTGCCAGCAGTTTTAGGTCCTCAGGGCATGGCTACACCTTC.

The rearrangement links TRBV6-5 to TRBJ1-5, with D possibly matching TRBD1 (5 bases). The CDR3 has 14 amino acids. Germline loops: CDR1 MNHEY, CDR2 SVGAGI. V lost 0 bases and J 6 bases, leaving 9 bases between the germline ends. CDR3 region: CASSYSRVGQPQHF. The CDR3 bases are TGTGCCAGCAGTTACTCCAGGGTGGGTCAGCCCCAGCATTTT.

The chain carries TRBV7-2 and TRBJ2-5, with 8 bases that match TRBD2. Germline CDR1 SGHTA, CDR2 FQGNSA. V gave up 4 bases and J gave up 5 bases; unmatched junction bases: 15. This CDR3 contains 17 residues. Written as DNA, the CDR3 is TGTGCCAGCAGCTCCGGATTTGTCGCGGGGGGCCGGGAGACCCAGTACTTC. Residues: CASSSGFVAGGRETQYF.

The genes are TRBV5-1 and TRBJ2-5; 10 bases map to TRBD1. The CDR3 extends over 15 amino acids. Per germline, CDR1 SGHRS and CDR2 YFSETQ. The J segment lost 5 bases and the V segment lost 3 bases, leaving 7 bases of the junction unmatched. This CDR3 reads CASSWLPGQGETQYF. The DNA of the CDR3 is TGCGCCAGCAGCTGGCTCCCGGGACAGGGGGAGACCCAGTACTTC.

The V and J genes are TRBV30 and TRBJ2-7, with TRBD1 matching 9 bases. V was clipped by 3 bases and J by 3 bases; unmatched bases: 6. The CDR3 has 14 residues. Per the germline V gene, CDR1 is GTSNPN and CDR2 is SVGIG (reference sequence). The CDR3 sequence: CAWRRPGQGYEQYF. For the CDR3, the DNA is TGTGCCTGGAGACGACCGGGACAGGGCTACGAGCAGTACTTC.

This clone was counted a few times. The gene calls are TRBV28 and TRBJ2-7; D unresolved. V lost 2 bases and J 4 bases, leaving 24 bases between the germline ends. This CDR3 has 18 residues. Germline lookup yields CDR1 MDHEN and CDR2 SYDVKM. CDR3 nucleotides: TGTGCCAGCAGTTTAGGGTTTCAGTGGGCACCAAACGAATACGAGCAGTACTTC. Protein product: CASSLGFQWAPNEYEQYF.

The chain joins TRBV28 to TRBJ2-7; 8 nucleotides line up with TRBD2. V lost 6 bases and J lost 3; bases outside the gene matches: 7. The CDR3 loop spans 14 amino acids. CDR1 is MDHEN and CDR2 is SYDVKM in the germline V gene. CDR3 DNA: TGTGCCAGCAGACCGGGGGGGAACCTCTACGAGCAGTACTTC. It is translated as CASRPGGNLYEQYF.

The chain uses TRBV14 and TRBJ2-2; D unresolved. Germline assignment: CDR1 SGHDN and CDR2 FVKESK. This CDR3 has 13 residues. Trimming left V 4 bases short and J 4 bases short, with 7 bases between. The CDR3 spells CASSRVGTGELFF. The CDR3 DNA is TGTGCCAGCAGCCGCGTCGGCACCGGGGAGCTGTTTTTT.

The CDR3 nucleotides are TGTGCCAGCAGCTTAGTGGGCCGAGGGGGCGGCTACACCTTC. Translation gives CASSLVGRGGGYTF. The chain joins TRBV7-9 to TRBJ1-2, with 7 bases lining up with TRBD1. The CDR3 is 14 residues long. Trimming removed 1 base from V and 8 bases from J; junction bases left unmatched: 7. In germline, CDR1 is SEHNR, CDR2 FQNEAQ (reference sequence).

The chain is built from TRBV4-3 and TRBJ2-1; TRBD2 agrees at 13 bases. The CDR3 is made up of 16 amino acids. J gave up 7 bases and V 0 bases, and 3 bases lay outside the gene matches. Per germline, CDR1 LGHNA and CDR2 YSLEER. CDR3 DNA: TGCGCCAGCAGCCAAGACCAACTAGCGGGGGGGAATGAGCAGTTCTTC. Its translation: CASSQDQLAGGNEQFF.

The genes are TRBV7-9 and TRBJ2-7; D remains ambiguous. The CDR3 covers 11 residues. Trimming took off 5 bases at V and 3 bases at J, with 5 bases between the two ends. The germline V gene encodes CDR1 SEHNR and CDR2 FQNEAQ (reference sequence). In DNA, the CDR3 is TGTGCCAGCAGCGAGATCTACGAGCAGTACTTC. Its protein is CASSEIYEQYF.

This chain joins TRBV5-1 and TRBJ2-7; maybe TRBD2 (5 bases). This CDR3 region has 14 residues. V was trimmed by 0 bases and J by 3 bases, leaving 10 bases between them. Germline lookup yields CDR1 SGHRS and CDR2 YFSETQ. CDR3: CASSLDPGNYEQYF. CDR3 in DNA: TGCGCCAGCAGCTTGGACCCGGGGAACTACGAGCAGTACTTC.

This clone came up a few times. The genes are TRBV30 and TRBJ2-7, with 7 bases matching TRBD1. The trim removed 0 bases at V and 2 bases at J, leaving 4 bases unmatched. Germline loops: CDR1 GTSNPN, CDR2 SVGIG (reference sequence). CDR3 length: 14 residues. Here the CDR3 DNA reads TGTGCCTGGAGTGTACGGGACAGACCCTACGAGCAGTACTTC. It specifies CAWSVRDRPYEQYF.

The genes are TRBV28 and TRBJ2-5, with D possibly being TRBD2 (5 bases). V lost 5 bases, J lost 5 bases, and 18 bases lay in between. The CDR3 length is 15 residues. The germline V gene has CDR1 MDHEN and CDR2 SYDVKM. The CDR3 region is CASSPRDSVRETQYF. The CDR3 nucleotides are TGTGCCAGCAGTCCTCGGGATAGCGTGAGGGAGACCCAGTACTTC. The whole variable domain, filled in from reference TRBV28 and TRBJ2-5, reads DVKVTQSSRYLVKRTGEKVFLECVQDMDHENMFWYRQDPGLGLRLIYFSYDVKMKEKGDIPEGYSVSREKKERFSLILESASTNQTSMYLCASSPRDSVRETQYFGPGTRLLVL.

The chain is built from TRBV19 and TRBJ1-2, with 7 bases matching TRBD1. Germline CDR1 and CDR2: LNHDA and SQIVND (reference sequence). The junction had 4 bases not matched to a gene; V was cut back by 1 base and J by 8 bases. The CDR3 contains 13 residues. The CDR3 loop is CASSIGQGDGYTF. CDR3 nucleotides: TGTGCCAGTAGTATAGGTCAGGGGGACGGCTACACCTTC.

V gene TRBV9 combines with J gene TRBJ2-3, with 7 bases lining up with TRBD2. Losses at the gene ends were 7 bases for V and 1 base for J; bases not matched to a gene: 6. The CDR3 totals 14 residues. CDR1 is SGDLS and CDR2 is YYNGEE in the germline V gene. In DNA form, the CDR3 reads TGTGCCAGCGGGCCTAGCGGTGGCACAGATACGCAGTATTTT. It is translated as CASGPSGGTDTQYF.

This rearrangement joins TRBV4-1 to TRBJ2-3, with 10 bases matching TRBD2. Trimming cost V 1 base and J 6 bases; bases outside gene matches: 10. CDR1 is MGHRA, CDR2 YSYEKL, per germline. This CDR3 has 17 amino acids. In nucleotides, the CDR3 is TGCGCCAGCAGCCAAGCGGGGAGCGGGAGGGCCTTTGATACGCAGTATTTT. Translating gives CASSQAGSGRAFDTQYF.

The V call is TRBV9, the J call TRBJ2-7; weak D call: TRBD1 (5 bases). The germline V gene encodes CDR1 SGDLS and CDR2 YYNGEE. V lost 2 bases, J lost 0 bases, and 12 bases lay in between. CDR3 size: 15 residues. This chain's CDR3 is CASSVGQPSSYEQYF. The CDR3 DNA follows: TGTGCCAGCAGCGTCGGACAACCGAGCTCCTACGAGCAGTACTTC.

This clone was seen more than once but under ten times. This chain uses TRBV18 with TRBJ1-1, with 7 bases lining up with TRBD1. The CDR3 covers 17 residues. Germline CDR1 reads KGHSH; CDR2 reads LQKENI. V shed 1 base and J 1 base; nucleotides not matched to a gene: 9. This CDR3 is CASSPQIVTGSNTEAFF. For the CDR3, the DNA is TGTGCCAGCTCACCACAAATTGTGACAGGGTCGAACACTGAAGCTTTCTTT.

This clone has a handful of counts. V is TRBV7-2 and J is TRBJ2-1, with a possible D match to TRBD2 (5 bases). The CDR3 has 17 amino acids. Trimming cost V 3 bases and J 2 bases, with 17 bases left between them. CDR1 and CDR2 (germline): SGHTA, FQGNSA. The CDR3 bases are TGTGCCAGCAGCTTGGTCCCTAGCAGAATCACCTACAATGAGCAGTTCTTC. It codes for CASSLVPSRITYNEQFF.

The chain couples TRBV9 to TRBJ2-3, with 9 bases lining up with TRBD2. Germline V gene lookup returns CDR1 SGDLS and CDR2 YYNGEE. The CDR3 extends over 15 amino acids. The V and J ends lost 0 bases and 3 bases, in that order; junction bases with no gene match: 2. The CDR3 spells CASSVVLAGTDTQYF. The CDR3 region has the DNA TGTGCCAGCAGCGTAGTTCTAGCGGGAACAGATACGCAGTATTTT.

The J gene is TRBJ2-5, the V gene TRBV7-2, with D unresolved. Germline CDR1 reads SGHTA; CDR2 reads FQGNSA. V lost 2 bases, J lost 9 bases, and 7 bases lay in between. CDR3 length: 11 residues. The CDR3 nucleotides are TGTGCCAGCAGCTTATCAGTGTCCCAGTACTTC. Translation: CASSLSVSQYF. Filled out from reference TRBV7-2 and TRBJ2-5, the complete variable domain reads GAGVSQSPSNKVTEKGKDVELRCDPISGHTALYWYRQSLGQGLEFLIYFQGNSAPDKSGLPSDRFSAERTGGSVSTLTIQRTQQEDSAVYLCASSLSVSQYFGPGTRLLVL.